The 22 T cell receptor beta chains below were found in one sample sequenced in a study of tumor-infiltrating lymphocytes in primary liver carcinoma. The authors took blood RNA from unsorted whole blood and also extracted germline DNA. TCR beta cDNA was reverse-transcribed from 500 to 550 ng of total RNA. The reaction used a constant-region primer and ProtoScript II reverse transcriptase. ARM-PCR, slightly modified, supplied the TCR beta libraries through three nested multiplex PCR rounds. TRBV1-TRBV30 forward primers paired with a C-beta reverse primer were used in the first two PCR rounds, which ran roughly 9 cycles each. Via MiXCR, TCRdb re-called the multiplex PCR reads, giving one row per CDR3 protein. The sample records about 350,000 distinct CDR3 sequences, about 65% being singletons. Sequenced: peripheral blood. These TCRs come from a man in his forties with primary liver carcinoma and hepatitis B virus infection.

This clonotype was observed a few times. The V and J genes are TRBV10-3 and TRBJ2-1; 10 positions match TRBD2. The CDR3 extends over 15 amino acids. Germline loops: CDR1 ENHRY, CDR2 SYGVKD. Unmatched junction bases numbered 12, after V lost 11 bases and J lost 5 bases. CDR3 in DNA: TGTGCCTCGGGGGCTAGCGGGAGAGGGAACAATGAGCAGTTCTTC. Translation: CASGASGRGNNEQFF.

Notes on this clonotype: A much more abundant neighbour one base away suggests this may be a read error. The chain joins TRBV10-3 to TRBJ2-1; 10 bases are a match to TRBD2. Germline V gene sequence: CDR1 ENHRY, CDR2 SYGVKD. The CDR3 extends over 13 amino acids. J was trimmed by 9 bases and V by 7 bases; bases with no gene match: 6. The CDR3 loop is CAITSGGLSEQFF. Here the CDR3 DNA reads TGTGCCATCACTAGCGGGGGACTGAGTGAGCAGTTCTTC.

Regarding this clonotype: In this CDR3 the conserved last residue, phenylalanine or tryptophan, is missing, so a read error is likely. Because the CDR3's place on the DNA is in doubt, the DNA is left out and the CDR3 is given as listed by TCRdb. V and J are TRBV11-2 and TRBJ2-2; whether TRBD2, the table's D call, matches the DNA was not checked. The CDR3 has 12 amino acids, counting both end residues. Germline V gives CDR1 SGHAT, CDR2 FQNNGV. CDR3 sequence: CASSLTSGEQFI.

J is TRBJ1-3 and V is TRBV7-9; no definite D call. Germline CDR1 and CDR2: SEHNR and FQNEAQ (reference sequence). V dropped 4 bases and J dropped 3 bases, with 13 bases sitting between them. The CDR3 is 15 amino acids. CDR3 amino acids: CASSSEDSSGNTIYF. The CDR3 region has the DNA TGTGCCAGCAGCTCCGAGGACTCCAGTGGAAACACCATATATTTT.

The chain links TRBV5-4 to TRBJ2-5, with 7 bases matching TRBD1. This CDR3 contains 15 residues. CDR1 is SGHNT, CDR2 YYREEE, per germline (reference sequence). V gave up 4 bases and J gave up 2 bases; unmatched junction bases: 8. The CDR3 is CASSLRQGLQETQYF. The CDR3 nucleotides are TGTGCCAGCAGCCTCCGACAGGGCTTACAAGAGACCCAGTACTTC.

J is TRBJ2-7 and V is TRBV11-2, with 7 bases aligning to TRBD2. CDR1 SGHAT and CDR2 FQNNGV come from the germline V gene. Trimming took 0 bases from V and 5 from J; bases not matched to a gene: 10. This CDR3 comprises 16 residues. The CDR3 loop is CASSLEGLVRGHEQYF. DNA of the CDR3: TGTGCCAGCAGCTTAGAAGGACTAGTAAGGGGCCACGAGCAGTACTTC.

For the CDR3, the DNA is TGTGCCAGCAGCGGGCTCGGGACAGGGATCGGAGAGACCCAGTACTTC. Translated: CASSGLGTGIGETQYF. The genes are TRBV7-9 and TRBJ2-5; 9 bases match TRBD1. This CDR3 is built from 16 residues. Trimming cost V 5 bases and J 4 bases; bases outside gene matches: 11. In germline, CDR1 is SEHNR, CDR2 FQNEAQ (reference sequence). The full variable domain, rest sourced from reference TRBV7-9 and TRBJ2-5, is DTGVSQNPRHKITKRGQNVTFRCDPISEHNRLYWYRQTLGQGPEFLTYFQNEAQLEKSRLLSDRFSAERPKGSFSTLEIQRTEQGDSAMYLCASSGLGTGIGETQYFGPGTRLLVL.

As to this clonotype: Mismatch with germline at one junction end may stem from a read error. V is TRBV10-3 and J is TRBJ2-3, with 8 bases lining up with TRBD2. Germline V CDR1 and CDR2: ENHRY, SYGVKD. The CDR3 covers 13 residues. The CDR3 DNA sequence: TGCGCCACGACGGGAGGGGTTAGAGATACGCAGTATTTT. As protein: CATTGGVRDTQYF.

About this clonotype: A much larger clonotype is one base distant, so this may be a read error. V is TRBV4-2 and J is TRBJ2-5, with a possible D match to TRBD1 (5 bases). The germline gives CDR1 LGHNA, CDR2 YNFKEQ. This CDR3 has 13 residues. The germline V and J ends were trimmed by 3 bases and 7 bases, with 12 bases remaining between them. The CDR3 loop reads CASSHDRVGTQYF. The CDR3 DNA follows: TGTGCCAGCAGCCACGACAGAGTAGGGACCCAGTACTTC.

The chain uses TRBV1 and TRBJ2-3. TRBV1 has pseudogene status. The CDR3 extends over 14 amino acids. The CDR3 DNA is TGCACCAGCAGCTTTCTTCGTCGACCAGATACGCAGTATTTT. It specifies CTSSFLRRPDTQYF.

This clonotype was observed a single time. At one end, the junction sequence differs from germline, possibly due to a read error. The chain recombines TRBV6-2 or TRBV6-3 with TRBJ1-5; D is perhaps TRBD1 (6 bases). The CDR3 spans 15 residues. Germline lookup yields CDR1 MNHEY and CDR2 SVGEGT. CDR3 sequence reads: CTSTLDSYSNQPQHF. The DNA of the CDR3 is TGTACCAGCACTCTGGACAGCTATAGCAATCAGCCCCAGCATTTT.

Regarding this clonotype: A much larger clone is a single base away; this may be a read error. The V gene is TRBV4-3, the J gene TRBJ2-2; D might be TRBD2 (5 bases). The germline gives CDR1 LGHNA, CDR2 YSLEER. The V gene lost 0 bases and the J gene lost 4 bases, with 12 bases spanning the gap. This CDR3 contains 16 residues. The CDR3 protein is CASSQDLISATGELFF. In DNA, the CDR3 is TGCGCCAGCAGCCAAGATTTGATTAGCGCCACCGGGGAGCTGTTTTTT.

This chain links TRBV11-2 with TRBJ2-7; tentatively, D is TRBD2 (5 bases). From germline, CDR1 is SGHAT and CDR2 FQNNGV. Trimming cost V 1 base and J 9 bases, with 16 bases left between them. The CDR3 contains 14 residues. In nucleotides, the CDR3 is TGTGCCAGCAGCTTAGGTAGGGAAGACTATGGGCAGTACTTC. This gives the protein CASSLGREDYGQYF.

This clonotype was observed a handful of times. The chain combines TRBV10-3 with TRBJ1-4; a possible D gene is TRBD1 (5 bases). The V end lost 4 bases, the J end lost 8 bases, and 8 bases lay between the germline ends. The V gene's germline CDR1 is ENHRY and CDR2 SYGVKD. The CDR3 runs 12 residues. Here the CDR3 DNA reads TGTGCCATCAGTGCAGGGAAGGAAAAACTGTTTTTT. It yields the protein CAISAGKEKLFF.

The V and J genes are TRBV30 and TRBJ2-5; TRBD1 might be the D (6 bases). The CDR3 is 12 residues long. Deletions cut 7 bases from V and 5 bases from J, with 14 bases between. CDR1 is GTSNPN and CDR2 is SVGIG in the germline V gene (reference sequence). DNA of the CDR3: TGTGCCTTCAGCCAGGGGTCGGAGACCCAGTACTTC. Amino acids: CAFSQGSETQYF.

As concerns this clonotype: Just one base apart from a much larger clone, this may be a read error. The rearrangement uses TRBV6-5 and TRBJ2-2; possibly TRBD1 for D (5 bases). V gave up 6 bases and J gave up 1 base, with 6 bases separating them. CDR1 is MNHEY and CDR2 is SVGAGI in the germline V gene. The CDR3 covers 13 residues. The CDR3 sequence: CASRQENTGELFF. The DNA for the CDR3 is TGTGCCAGCAGACAGGAGAACACCGGGGAGCTGTTTTTT.

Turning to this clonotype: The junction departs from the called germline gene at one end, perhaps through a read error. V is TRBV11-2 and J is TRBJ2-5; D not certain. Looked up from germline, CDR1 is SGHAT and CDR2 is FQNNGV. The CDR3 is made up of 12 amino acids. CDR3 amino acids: CASSLGAETHYF. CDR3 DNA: TGTGCCAGCAGCTTAGGTGCGGAGACCCACTACTTC.

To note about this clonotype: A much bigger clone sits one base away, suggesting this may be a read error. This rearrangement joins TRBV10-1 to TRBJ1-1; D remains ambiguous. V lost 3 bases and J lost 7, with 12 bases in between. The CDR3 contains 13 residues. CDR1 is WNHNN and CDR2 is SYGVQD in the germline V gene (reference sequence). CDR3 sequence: CASSEGYGNEAFF. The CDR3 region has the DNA TGCGCCAGCAGTGAAGGGTATGGAAATGAAGCTTTCTTT.

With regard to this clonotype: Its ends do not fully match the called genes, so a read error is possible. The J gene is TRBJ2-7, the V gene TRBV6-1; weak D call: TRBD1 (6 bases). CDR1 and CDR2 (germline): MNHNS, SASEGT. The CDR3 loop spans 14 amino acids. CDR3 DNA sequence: TGTGCTAGCAAAACCGGACAGACCTCCTACGAGCAGTACTTC. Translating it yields CASKTGQTSYEQYF.

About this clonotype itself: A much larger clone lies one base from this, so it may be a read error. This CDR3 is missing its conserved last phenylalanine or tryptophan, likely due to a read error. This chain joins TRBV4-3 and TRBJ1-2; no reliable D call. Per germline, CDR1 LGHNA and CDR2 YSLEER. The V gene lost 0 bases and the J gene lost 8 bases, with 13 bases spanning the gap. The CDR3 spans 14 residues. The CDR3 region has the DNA TGCGCCAGCAGCCAAGATCTAGGGTTGGGGGGCTACACCTTA. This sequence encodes CASSQDLGLGGYTL.

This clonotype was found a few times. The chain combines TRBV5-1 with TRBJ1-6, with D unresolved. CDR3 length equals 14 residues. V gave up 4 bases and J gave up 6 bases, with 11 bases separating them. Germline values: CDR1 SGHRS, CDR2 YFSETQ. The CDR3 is CASSLVGGNSPLHF. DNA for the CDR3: TGCGCCAGCAGCCTGGTCGGTGGTAATTCACCCCTCCACTTT.

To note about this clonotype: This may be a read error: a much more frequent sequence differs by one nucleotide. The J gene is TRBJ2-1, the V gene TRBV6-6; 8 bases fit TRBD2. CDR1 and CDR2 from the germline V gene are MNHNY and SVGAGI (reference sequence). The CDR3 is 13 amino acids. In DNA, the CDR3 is TGTGTCAGCACCGGGAGGGCCTACAATGAGCAGTTCTTC. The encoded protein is CVSTGRAYNEQFF.